Here is one T cell receptor (beta chain) with its context. As yet, its antigen is unknown. This sample was taken from a study of cytomegalovirus exposure and HLA in healthy donors. General observations from the study: The authors listed around 150 TCR beta chains as cytomegalovirus-associated. Some highly shared sequence variants likely arose as a pipeline artifact. Information on immune exposure was restricted to one variable (CMV serostatus).

Trimming took off 0 bases at V and 4 bases at J, with 10 bases between the two ends. The CDR3 sequence is 14 residues long. Germline CDR1 reads SGHRS; CDR2 reads YFSETQ. Amplification used 60 Vbeta primers and 13 Jbeta primers. The repertoire was sequenced with immunoSEQ multiplex PCR; TCRdb's copy has only in-frame clones and lacks some. The table records 50,000 or so clones, 82% of them present only once. Each donor was nominally healthy when sampled (though unrecorded immune exposures were likely). The sequence came from a young woman in good health and CMV-seronegative. V and J are TRBV5-1 and TRBJ2-5; D may be TRBD1 (5 bases). The sample was PBMCs. In DNA form, the CDR3 reads TGCGCCAGCAGCTTGGGAAGGGGCGGAGAGACCCAGTACTTC. Its translation: CASSLGRGGETQYF.